This TCR beta chain was captured in a study of T cells in Graves' hyperthyroidism and ophthalmopathy. Study at large: Peripheral blood draws took place at initial diagnosis, ahead of any treatment. Study results and limitations: Most thyroid clonotypes expanded above 0.001 appeared in blood too.

Template material for amplifying TCR beta CDR3 regions consisted of RNA transcripts. Primed by the HTBI set, a first-round RT-PCR was run on the TCR CDR3. One entry per CDR3 protein, called by TCRdb with MiXCR from the multiplex PCR reads. In the table there are 250,000 to 350,000 distinct CDR3 sequences, about a sixth of which are singletons. Uncontrolled infection, other autoimmune disease, pregnancy and lactation each barred patients from inclusion. Diagnoses used clinical symptoms, serum thyroxine and TRAb, thyroid ultrasound and orbital computed tomography. This clonotype was seen many times. Its target is unknown. This CDR3 has 15 amino acids. V lost 0 bases, J lost 6 bases, and 7 bases stayed unmatched.

V gene TRBV12-3 or TRBV12-4 combines with J gene TRBJ2-5, with 7 bases aligning to TRBD2. The sequenced sample was blood. This clonotype was obtained from a woman aged 60 to 75 with Graves' ophthalmopathy. The CDR3 bases are TGTGCCAGCAGTTTAGCCCGGGCTAGCGGACAGACCCAGTACTTC. As protein: CASSLARASGQTQYF.